The 26 T cell receptor beta chains below all came from one sample that was sequenced in a study of blood T cells in healthy people across ages. PCR was performed a second time for roughly 6 to 12 cycles using a sample-barcoded 5' primer and a J-beta primer mix. One entry per CDR3 protein, called by TCRdb with MiXCR from the 5' RACE reads. Here the sample spans hundreds of thousands of distinct CDR3 sequences, under 50% being singletons. The sequenced sample consisted of blood. The receptors stem from a man aged 25-40 years in good health.

The chain employs TRBV30 and TRBJ1-6; 7 bases are a match to TRBD1. V was clipped by 3 bases and J by 8 bases; unmatched bases: 10. Germline V gives CDR1 GTSNPN, CDR2 SVGIG (reference sequence). CDR3 size: 15 residues. CDR3 sequence (DNA): TGTGCCTGGAGGGACAGGTCTCATATGTATTCACCCCTCCACTTT. This sequence encodes CAWRDRSHMYSPLHF.

A few counts support this clonotype. This sequence joins TRBV12-3 or TRBV12-4 and TRBJ2-1; 10 positions match TRBD2. The length of the CDR3 is 15 residues. Unmatched junction bases numbered 12, after V lost 7 bases and J lost 9 bases. As DNA, the CDR3 is TGTGCCAGCAACCCAACGGGGCTAGCGGGGGTTGAGCAGTTCTTC. Encoded protein: CASNPTGLAGVEQFF.

As to this clonotype: A clone one base away is much larger, so this may be a read error. The genes are TRBV7-2 and TRBJ2-3; 7 bases agree with TRBD2. Germline V gene lookup returns CDR1 SGHTA and CDR2 FQGNSA. The V gene end was trimmed by 5 bases and the J gene end by 3 bases; junction bases not matched to a gene: 5. The CDR3 consists of 14 residues. CDR3 sequence: CASSAGEGTDTQYF. CDR3 nucleotides: TGTGCCAGCAGCGCCGGGGAGGGTACAGATACGCAGTATTTT. Filled out from reference TRBV7-2 and TRBJ2-3, the complete variable domain reads GAGVSQSPSNKVTEKGKDVELRCDPISGHTALYWYRQSLGQGLEFLIYFQGNSAPDKSGLPSDRFSAERTGGSVSTLTIQRTQQEDSAVYLCASSAGEGTDTQYFGPGTRLTVL.

The gene calls are TRBV6-2 or TRBV6-3 and TRBJ2-7; no clear D. V was pared by 6 bases and J by 6 bases, with 12 bases between. This CDR3 comprises 12 residues. Germline CDR1 is MNHEY and CDR2 is SVGEGT. CDR3 coding DNA: TGTGCCAGCAGGGCAGGACGCTCCGAGCAGTACTTC. Amino acids: CASRAGRSEQYF.

The genes are TRBV7-9 and TRBJ2-1; 8 positions match TRBD1. J lost 4 bases, V lost 4 bases, and 6 bases had no gene match. Germline V lookup: CDR1 SEHNR, CDR2 FQNEAQ (reference sequence). This CDR3 is 15 amino acids long. The CDR3 reads CASSSAGGGYNEQFF. As DNA, the CDR3 is TGTGCCAGCAGCTCCGCAGGGGGCGGGTACAATGAGCAGTTCTTC.

The chain employs TRBV10-3 and TRBJ2-1; D ambiguous. This CDR3 has 16 residues. V was pared by 0 bases and J by 6 bases, with 15 bases between. Germline V CDR1 and CDR2: ENHRY, SYGVKD. The CDR3 sequence: CAISESVPVGSNEQFF. The DNA of the CDR3 is TGTGCCATCAGTGAGTCGGTACCTGTGGGGTCCAATGAGCAGTTCTTC.

V gene TRBV2 combines with J gene TRBJ2-5; D might be TRBD2 (5 bases). Germline CDR1 and CDR2: SNHLY and FYNNEI. Trimming took off 6 bases at V and 11 bases at J, with 16 bases between the two ends. The CDR3 has 12 amino acids. CDR3 sequence reads: CASRDPDRGQYF. The CDR3 nucleotides read TGTGCCAGCAGGGACCCCGACCGCGGGCAGTACTTC.

The rearrangement joins TRBV12-3 or TRBV12-4 to TRBJ2-1; 16 bases agree with TRBD2. This CDR3 is 15 amino acids long. Unmatched junction bases numbered 4, after V lost 6 bases and J lost 8 bases. The CDR3 DNA is TGTGCCAGCAGCGGTGGGACTAGCGGGGGGGATGAGCAGTTCTTC. This codes for CASSGGTSGGDEQFF.

As regards this clonotype: A junction boundary mismatches the germline segment, possibly from a read error. The chain employs TRBV29-1 and TRBJ2-1, with 11 bases identical to TRBD1. In germline, CDR1 is SQVTM, CDR2 ANQGSEA. The CDR3 runs to 14 residues. The CDR3 DNA reads TGCAGCGCCTGGTCGGGACAGGGGGGAAATGAGCGGTTCTTC. Its translation: CSAWSGQGGNERFF.

V gene TRBV5-5 combines with J gene TRBJ1-5, with D uncertain. Trimming pared 1 base from V and 7 bases from J, leaving 12 bases between. Germline CDR1 reads SGHKS; CDR2 reads YYEKEE (reference sequence). The CDR3 loop spans 14 amino acids. CDR3 in amino acids: CASSLRSAGQPQHF. The CDR3 DNA sequence: TGTGCCAGCAGCTTGCGTTCGGCGGGACAGCCCCAGCATTTT.

The V gene is TRBV7-9, the J gene TRBJ1-5, with 7 bases lining up with TRBD1. Trimming at V came to 7 bases and at J to 5 bases, leaving 8 bases not matched to a gene. CDR1 is SEHNR, CDR2 FQNEAQ, per germline (reference sequence). The CDR3 contains 14 residues. The CDR3 sequence is CASTPGGGDQPQHF. The CDR3 coding sequence is TGTGCCAGCACCCCAGGGGGGGGAGATCAGCCCCAGCATTTT.

This clonotype has only a few counts. V is TRBV6-2 or TRBV6-3 and J is TRBJ2-1, with TRBD2 identical over 13 bases. The V segment lost 5 bases and the J segment 2 bases; nucleotides outside the gene matches: 6. Looked up from germline, CDR1 is MNHEY and CDR2 is SVGEGT. CDR3 length equals 17 residues. The CDR3 region has the DNA TGTGCCAGCAGTCCCGGGACTAGCGGGGCCCCCTACAATGAGCAGTTCTTC. It encodes CASSPGTSGAPYNEQFF.

V usage is TRBV20-1 and J usage is TRBJ1-4; TRBD1 matches at 7 bases. With 2 bases clipped from V and 5 bases from J, the junction kept 14 bases outside the gene matches. CDR1 is DFQATT and CDR2 is SNEGSKA in the germline V gene (reference sequence). The CDR3 spans 17 residues. The CDR3 nucleotides are TGCAGTGCTAGACTACCAATCGGGGACAGCTCCAATGAAAAACTGTTTTTT. Protein sequence: CSARLPIGDSSNEKLFF.

This clonotype was seen only once. A read error may account for a junction end that differs from germline. The chain carries TRBV5-1 and TRBJ2-1; D not certain. Germline CDR1 SGHRS, CDR2 YFSETQ. The CDR3 is 14 amino acids. DNA for the CDR3: TGCCCCAGCAGCGAAAAAGGGTCCTACAATGAGCAGTTCTTC. This codes for CPSSEKGSYNEQFF.

Only a few counts were recorded for this clonotype. The genes are TRBV2 and TRBJ2-1, with D tentatively TRBD1 or TRBD2 (5 bases each). CDR1 and CDR2 from the germline V gene are SNHLY and FYNNEI. The CDR3 contains 16 residues. V was shortened by 8 bases and J by 3 bases, with 20 bases between the two germline ends. The CDR3 DNA follows: TGTGCCAGCTTCCCTGAGTGGGGGAAATTCTACAATGAGCAGTTCTTC. This translates into CASFPEWGKFYNEQFF.

The rearrangement joins TRBV20-1 to TRBJ2-7; D ambiguous. With 4 bases removed from V and 2 bases from J, the gap between germline ends came to 15 bases. The V gene's germline CDR1 is DFQATT and CDR2 SNEGSKA (reference sequence). CDR3 length: 14 amino acids. This CDR3 is CSANPTGPAYEQYF. In nucleotides, the CDR3 is TGCAGTGCTAACCCTACCGGACCAGCCTACGAGCAGTACTTC.

As to this clonotype: The junction differs from germline at one of its ends, possibly a read error. The CDR3 DNA sequence: TGTGCCGGCAGTCGACAGGGGGCTCTCACAGATACGCAGTATTTT. Protein sequence: CAGSRQGALTDTQYF. J is TRBJ2-3 and V is TRBV6-1, with 10 positions matching TRBD1. Per germline, CDR1 MNHNS and CDR2 SASEGT. The CDR3 runs 15 residues.

The chain combines TRBV10-3 with TRBJ2-7; TRBD2 matches at 8 bases. Trimming took 0 bases from V and 0 from J; bases not matched to a gene: 4. The V gene's germline CDR1 is ENHRY and CDR2 SYGVKD. This CDR3 spans 16 amino acids. The DNA for the CDR3 is TGTGCCATCAGTGAGTCCGAGCGGGGGCCCTCCTACGAGCAGTACTTC. Translating it yields CAISESERGPSYEQYF.

The chain is built from TRBV6-6 and TRBJ1-1; no clear D gene. V was clipped by 3 bases and J by 1 base, with 9 bases between them. This CDR3 is built from 14 residues. Germline V lookup: CDR1 MNHNY, CDR2 SVGAGI (reference sequence). The CDR3 here is CASSYVGPNTEAFF. CDR3 bases: TGTGCCAGCAGTTATGTCGGACCGAACACTGAAGCTTTCTTT.

The rearrangement links TRBV28 to TRBJ2-7; a possible D gene is TRBD2 (6 bases). Deletions cut 8 bases from V and 5 bases from J, with 16 bases between. There are 13 residues in the CDR3. The germline V gene encodes CDR1 MDHEN and CDR2 SYDVKM. CDR3: CASGSAGSHEQYF. Written as DNA, the CDR3 is TGTGCCAGCGGTTCCGCGGGGTCCCACGAGCAGTACTTC.

In nucleotides, the CDR3 is TGTGCCAGCAGCCGGCCGGGACAGGGGGACAATGAGCAGTTCTTC. Translated: CASSRPGQGDNEQFF. V gene TRBV6-5 combines with J gene TRBJ2-1, with 11 bases identical to TRBD1. The V gene's germline CDR1 is MNHEY and CDR2 SVGAGI. The J segment lost 5 bases and the V segment lost 6 bases, leaving 6 bases of the junction unmatched. The CDR3 extends over 15 amino acids.

V gene TRBV6-5 combines with J gene TRBJ2-2; 10 nucleotides match TRBD1. There are 15 residues in the CDR3. J was trimmed by 3 bases and V by 6 bases; bases with no gene match: 4. Germline CDR1 and CDR2: MNHEY and SVGAGI. CDR3 sequence: CASRAGTGDTGELFF. CDR3 DNA sequence: TGTGCCAGCAGGGCCGGGACAGGGGACACCGGGGAGCTGTTTTTT.

At least ten counts were recorded for this clonotype. The chain joins TRBV29-1 to TRBJ2-5; D unresolved. This CDR3 has 12 amino acids. Germline-derived CDR1 and CDR2 are SQVTM and ANQGSEA. V was shortened by 5 bases and J by 2 bases, with 9 bases between the two germline ends. As DNA, the CDR3 is TGCAGCGTTAGCACGTCTCAAGAGACCCAGTACTTC. Amino acids: CSVSTSQETQYF.

The chain couples TRBV24-1 to TRBJ2-7; tentative D call: TRBD1 (6 bases). The germline CDR1 and CDR2 sequences are KGHDR and SFDVKD. The CDR3 consists of 13 residues. V was cut by 9 bases and J by 7 bases, with 18 bases left in between. The CDR3 region has the DNA TGTGCCACCTCCGGGACAAGCATCAATGAGCAGTACTTC. It translates to CATSGTSINEQYF.

The chain carries TRBV4-1 and TRBJ1-1, with 9 bases that match TRBD1. J was trimmed by 3 bases and V by 4 bases; bases with no gene match: 12. Germline CDR1 is MGHRA and CDR2 is YSYEKL. The CDR3 is 17 amino acids. CDR3 in DNA: TGCGCCAGCAGCCCTACATCGGGACAGGGCCGAGACACTGAAGCTTTCTTT. The encoded protein is CASSPTSGQGRDTEAFF.

CDR3 in DNA: TGCAGTGCTAGCGCTAGCGGGGGGGCAGAGCAGTTCTTC. Translating it yields CSASASGGAEQFF. J is TRBJ2-1 and V is TRBV20-1; 12 bases align to TRBD2. J was trimmed by 10 bases and V by 3 bases; bases with no gene match: 4. Germline assignment: CDR1 DFQATT and CDR2 SNEGSKA (reference sequence). This CDR3 is built from 13 residues.